These T cell receptor beta chains were read from a single sample in a study of blood T cell repertoires in COVID-19. Sequencing was performed with immunoSEQ multiplex PCR; in TCRdb, only in-frame clones are kept and a portion is missing. The table includes 110,000 or so clones, 84% detected once. Specimen: peripheral blood. The receptors stem from a woman aged 40 to 50 with acute or convalescent COVID-19. CDR3s include the opening cysteine and the closing phenylalanine or tryptophan. Fields, in order: CDR3 DNA, CDR3 protein, clone size, J gene, V gene, D gene. D genes are given only for firm matches. The size entry is marked missing in some rows and otherwise reads once, few, many or a size class.

TGCGCCAGCAGCTTGGCCGGGGCGGGGGGGCTGTACGAGCAGTACTTC CASSLAGAGGLYEQYF NA TRBJ2-7 TRBV5-1 TRBD2
TGTGCCAGCAGGGAGGTGAGCTCCTACGAGCAGTACTTC CASREVSSYEQYF NA TRBJ2-7 TRBV6-6 NA
TGTGCCAGCAGCTTCAACGGGAACACTGAAGCTTTCTTT CASSFNGNTEAFF NA TRBJ1-1 TRBV7-2 NA
TGTGCCATCAGTGAGTCCGGCGACAGGGGGGCAAACATTCAGTACTTC CAISESGDRGANIQYF NA TRBJ2-4 TRBV10-3 TRBD1
TGTGCCAGCTCCGAAACAGGGGGCAATCAGCCCCAGCATTTT CASSETGGNQPQHF NA TRBJ1-5 TRBV18 TRBD1
TGTGCCAGCAGTAAGGGACAGGGAGTCACCATATATTTT CASSKGQGVTIYF NA TRBJ1-3 TRBV2 TRBD1
TGTGCCAGCAGTCAGACGGACAGAAGGTACGAGCAGTACTTC CASSQTDRRYEQYF NA TRBJ2-7 TRBV6-5 NA
TGTGCCACCACAACCCCGTCCGGGACAGGGTTACTTAACTATGGCTACACCTTC CATTTPSGTGLLNYGYTF few TRBJ1-2 TRBV19 TRBD1
TGTGCCTGGAGTGTCGGGGGGGCGGACACAGATACGCAGTATTTT CAWSVGGADTDTQYF NA TRBJ2-3 TRBV30 TRBD2
TGTGCCAGCAGTGTCAGACTAGCGGGGTATGGGAATGAGCAGTTCTTC CASSVRLAGYGNEQFF NA TRBJ2-1 TRBV6-1 TRBD2
TGTGCCAGCAGCTTGCGCGGGACAGGGGGTCAGCCCCAGCATTTT CASSLRGTGGQPQHF NA TRBJ1-5 TRBV5-6 TRBD1
TGTGCCAGCAGCCGGGTCGACAGGTCTACGCAGTATTTT CASSRVDRSTQYF NA TRBJ2-3 TRBV3-1/TRBV3-2 NA
TGTGCCAGTAGTACCTTAGACAGGGGGCGGAATGAGCAGTTCTTC CASSTLDRGRNEQFF NA TRBJ2-1 TRBV19 TRBD1
TGTGCCAGCAGCCCGGAGGTCGGGCTAGTCAATCAGCCCCAGCATTTT CASSPEVGLVNQPQHF once TRBJ1-5 TRBV7-2 NA
TGTGCCAGCAGCCCGGGACAGGGGGCAGGTTATGAAAAACTGTTTTTT CASSPGQGAGYEKLFF NA TRBJ1-4 TRBV7-2 TRBD1
TGCAGCGTTGCTGCGCATTCGATGAACACTGAAGCTTTCTTT CSVAAHSMNTEAFF few TRBJ1-1 TRBV29-1 NA
TGTGCCAGCACTTTTTTGTTGGGGGGGGCCCTCCACTTT CASTFLLGGALHF NA TRBJ1-6 TRBV12-3/TRBV12-4 NA
TGTGCCAGCAGCCAAGGTTTTTATTGGGGGCCCACAGATACGCAGTATTTT CASSQGFYWGPTDTQYF NA TRBJ2-3 TRBV14 NA
TGTGCCATCGGGCAGCTCAGCTCCTACAATGAGCAGTTCTTC CAIGQLSSYNEQFF NA TRBJ2-1 TRBV10-3 NA
TGTGCCAGCAGCATGGACAGGGGGCGTAACTATGGCTACACCTTC CASSMDRGRNYGYTF NA TRBJ1-2 TRBV7-9 TRBD1
TGTGCCAGCAGGGGGACAGGGAGGGGTGCCGGGGAGCTGTTTTTT CASRGTGRGAGELFF NA TRBJ2-2 TRBV2 TRBD1
TGTGCCAGCAGTTACAGGGACAGGGGATTTAGCACAGATACGCAGTATTTT CASSYRDRGFSTDTQYF NA TRBJ2-3 TRBV2 TRBD1
TGTGCCAGCAGCCCCGATACTAGCGGGGGGGCAGATACGCAGTATTTT CASSPDTSGGADTQYF NA TRBJ2-3 TRBV2 TRBD2
TGTGCCAGCAGCCAGACTTCAGTTGATGAAAAACTGTTTTTT CASSQTSVDEKLFF once TRBJ1-4 TRBV16 NA
TGTGCCAGCAGCTTCCTGGAGGTGGGGGAGACCCAGTACTTC CASSFLEVGETQYF once TRBJ2-5 TRBV7-9 NA
TGTGCCAGCAGCCCCACAGTGTACCGGGGGGACTATGGCTACACCTTC CASSPTVYRGDYGYTF NA TRBJ1-2 TRBV3-1/TRBV3-2 NA
TGTGCCAGCAGACCTACTAGGAGGGACACTGAAGCTTTCTTT CASRPTRRDTEAFF NA TRBJ1-1 TRBV11-2 NA
TGTGCCAGCAGCTTAGCGGACAGTCCCGGGGCCAACGTCCTGACTTTC CASSLADSPGANVLTF NA TRBJ2-6 TRBV11-2 NA
TGTGCCAGCAGCTTAAGGACAGGGTTCGAAGCTTTCTTT CASSLRTGFEAFF few TRBJ1-1 TRBV7-8 TRBD1